Listed here are 12 T cell receptor beta chains from one sample, sequenced in a study of monozygotic twins with inflammatory bowel disease. Each CDR3 protein gets one entry in TCRdb, which reprocessed the 5' RACE reads and gives no DNA. The sample has 93,000 or so distinct CDR3 sequences. The material sequenced was blood. Receptors were obtained from a human donor with ulcerative colitis or Crohn's disease, or a healthy co-twin of an affected twin (not recorded which).

V and J are TRBV11-2 and TRBJ2-7. CDR1 and CDR2 from the germline V gene are SGHAT and FQNNGV. The CDR3 has 11 residues. CDR3: CASSANYEQYF.

The V call is TRBV7-2, the J call TRBJ2-7; absent DNA, TCRdb's TRBD1 call cannot be checked. CDR3 length: 14 residues. Germline CDR1 reads SGHTA; CDR2 reads FQGNSA. The CDR3 here is CASSSGQGPREQYF.

CDR3 loop: CASRAGNGQPQHF. The chain combines TRBV5-1 with TRBJ1-5; as DNA is missing, the TRBD1 call by TCRdb cannot be tested. The germline gives CDR1 SGHRS, CDR2 YFSETQ. The CDR3 consists of 13 residues.

The chain joins TRBV5-5 to TRBJ2-6; TCRdb proposes TRBD2, but this gene call is untestable without DNA. The CDR3 consists of 16 residues. The V gene's germline CDR1 is SGHKS and CDR2 YYEKEE (reference sequence). CDR3 sequence: CASSLGGTLGANVLTF.

The J gene is TRBJ2-7, the V gene TRBV18; TCRdb picks TRBD1, but there is no DNA to check that call. This CDR3 has 14 residues. Germline V CDR1 and CDR2: KGHSH, LQKENI. CDR3 sequence reads: CASSQMDRGYEQYF.

The chain links TRBV20-1 to TRBJ2-2; there is no DNA to check the TCRdb D call of TRBD1. This CDR3 spans 14 amino acids. The germline V gene encodes CDR1 DFQATT and CDR2 SNEGSKA (reference sequence). CDR3 sequence reads: CSARVPGGAGELFF.

The chain employs TRBV20-1 and TRBJ2-4. The length of the CDR3 is 13 residues. Looked up from germline, CDR1 is DFQATT and CDR2 is SNEGSKA (reference sequence). This CDR3 reads CSAQSQRSNIQYF.

The rearrangement uses TRBV27 and TRBJ2-2; there is no DNA to check the TCRdb D call of TRBD1. Germline V gene lookup returns CDR1 MNHEY and CDR2 SMNVEV (reference sequence). CDR3 length: 15 amino acids. The CDR3 sequence is CASTPGQGYSGELFF.

The rearrangement links TRBV5-1 to TRBJ2-7; with no DNA, the TCRdb D assignment of TRBD1 cannot be verified. There are 17 residues in the CDR3. In germline, CDR1 is SGHRS, CDR2 YFSETQ. The CDR3 loop reads CASSLASAGPPINEQYF. Filled out from reference TRBV5-1 and TRBJ2-7, the complete variable domain reads KAGVTQTPRYLIKTRGQQVTLSCSPISGHRSVSWYQQTPGQGLQFLFEYFSETQRNKGNFPGRFSGRQFSNSRSEMNVSTLELGDSALYLCASSLASAGPPINEQYFGPGTRLTVT.

The chain carries TRBV7-9 and TRBJ2-6. Germline CDR1 and CDR2: SEHNR and FQNEAQ (reference sequence). This CDR3 is built from 17 residues. The CDR3 loop is CASSLGGTGTGANVLTF.

The V and J genes are TRBV20-1 and TRBJ1-2. This CDR3 has 14 amino acids. CDR1 DFQATT and CDR2 SNEGSKA come from the germline V gene (reference sequence). The CDR3: CSAIFRSANYGYTF.

This CDR3 reads CASCSFDPATNEKLFF. The V and J genes are TRBV5-1 and TRBJ1-4. The germline V gene has CDR1 SGHRS and CDR2 YFSETQ. CDR3 length equals 16 residues.